The source of this T cell receptor (beta chain) is a study of T cell responses to AZD1222 COVID-19 vaccine. Whole-study findings and limits: Only a handful of AZD1222 recipients, six or seven in all, had baseline seropositivity.

This CDR3 has 14 residues. V lost 1 base and J 0 bases, leaving 5 bases between the germline ends. Per germline, CDR1 MNHEY and CDR2 SVGAGI. With respect to this clone: No antigen is known for it.

This table comes from immunoSEQ multiplex PCR, and its TCRdb copy is limited to in-frame clones, with some not included. This repertoire shows around 150,000 clones, approximately 94% found once; its top ten account for roughly 1.3%. The rearrangement uses TRBV6-5 and TRBJ2-3; D is undetermined. The sequence was collected from an adult in good health. The material was peripheral blood, obtained on day 0 of AZD1222 vaccination. The CDR3 region is CASSYFRSTDTQYF. The CDR3, as DNA: TGTGCCAGCAGTTACTTCCGGAGCACAGATACGCAGTATTTT.